These 27 T cell receptor beta chains share one sample of origin, sequenced in a study of STAT5B mutations in CD4+ large granular lymphocyte leukemia. Method: immunoSEQ multiplex PCR; TCRdb's copy keeps in-frame clones and lacks some. The sample lists under 40,000 clones; 65% to 80% were seen once. Material: CD4+ T cells from blood buffy coats. These receptors were taken from a human donor in good health.

As DNA, the CDR3 is TGTGCCAGCTCACGACGACAGGGGGACACTGAAGCTTTCTTT. Amino acid sequence: CASSRRQGDTEAFF. The rearrangement uses TRBV18 and TRBJ1-1; TRBD1 aligns across 9 bases. The germline V gene has CDR1 KGHSH and CDR2 LQKENI. There are 14 residues in the CDR3. V lost 4 bases, J lost 3 bases, and 3 bases stayed unmatched.

This clone was counted between two and nine times. This CDR3 is CASSPSGSYGYTF. The CDR3 DNA reads TGCGCCAGCAGCCCCTCAGGCAGCTATGGCTACACCTTC. The chain couples TRBV10-1 to TRBJ1-2; no reliable D call. The V end lost 6 bases, the J end lost 4 bases, and 12 bases lay between the germline ends. CDR1 and CDR2 from the germline V gene are WNHNN and SYGVQD (reference sequence). CDR3 length: 13 amino acids.

In its sample, this clone was seen a few times. The chain is built from TRBV10-1 and TRBJ2-5; D is possibly TRBD2 (5 bases). Germline lookup yields CDR1 WNHNN and CDR2 SYGVQD (reference sequence). The CDR3 sequence is 13 residues long. Deletions cut 1 base from V and 7 bases from J, with 10 bases between. The CDR3 sequence: CASSELRGGTQYF. CDR3 bases: TGCGCCAGCAGTGAGTTACGGGGTGGGACCCAGTACTTC.

The CDR3 sequence is CASRGSSNYGYTF. CDR3 in DNA: TGTGCCAGCAGAGGGTCCTCCAACTATGGCTACACCTTC. This sequence joins TRBV28 and TRBJ1-2; D is ambiguous. Germline V gene data show CDR1 as MDHEN and CDR2 as SYDVKM. V lost 6 bases and J lost 2, with 10 bases in between. The CDR3 length is 13 residues.

The V gene is TRBV18, the J gene TRBJ2-7; D remains unclear. CDR1 and CDR2 (germline): KGHSH, LQKENI. The CDR3 has 15 amino acids. V was trimmed by 3 bases and J by 0 bases, leaving 12 bases between them. CDR3 sequence (DNA): TGTGCCAGCTCACCGATTCCTCCCTTCTCCTACGAGCAGTACTTC. It is translated as CASSPIPPFSYEQYF.

The rearrangement joins TRBV7-3 to TRBJ2-6; 9 nucleotides agree with TRBD1. From germline, CDR1 is SGHTA and CDR2 FQGTGA. There are 17 residues in the CDR3. Unmatched junction bases numbered 8, after V lost 4 bases and J lost 4 bases. The DNA of the CDR3 is TGTGCCAGCAGCTCCCAAGGGACAGGGTCAGGGGCCAACGTCCTGACTTTC. Its protein product is CASSSQGTGSGANVLTF.

V is TRBV25-1 and J is TRBJ1-6; possibly TRBD1 for D (5 bases). Germline loops: CDR1 MGHDK, CDR2 SYGVNS. The V end was cut by 11 bases, the J end by 8 bases, with 7 bases between. This CDR3 is 10 amino acids long. The CDR3 here is CAGGDSPLHF. In nucleotides, the CDR3 is TGTGCCGGGGGGGATTCACCCCTCCACTTT.

The chain carries TRBV28 and TRBJ1-3; D perhaps matches TRBD1 (6 bases). V lost 6 bases, J lost 0 bases, and 12 bases lay in between. The CDR3 contains 15 residues. CDR1 is MDHEN, CDR2 SYDVKM, per germline. CDR3 in DNA: TGTGCCAGCAGGCCACAGGGCTCCTCTGGAAACACCATATATTTT. It is translated as CASRPQGSSGNTIYF.

The count of this clone is one. This sequence joins TRBV29-1 and TRBJ2-3, with 9 bases that match TRBD1. Per the germline V gene, CDR1 is SQVTM and CDR2 is ANQGSEA. Trimming cost V 8 bases and J 4 bases; bases outside gene matches: 4. The CDR3 totals 12 residues. For the CDR3, the DNA is TGCAGCACCAGACAGGGGGCAGATACGCAGTATTTT. This gives the protein CSTRQGADTQYF.

This clone has just one count. The gene calls are TRBV19 and TRBJ2-7; 14 positions agree with TRBD2. This CDR3 spans 16 amino acids. Germline V gene sequence: CDR1 LNHDA, CDR2 SQIVND (reference sequence). V trimming: 3 bases; J trimming: 4 bases; junction bases outside the gene matches: 5. CDR3 region: CASSIRLAGGPYEQYF. The CDR3 nucleotides are TGTGCCAGTAGTATCAGACTAGCGGGAGGGCCTTACGAGCAGTACTTC.

The chain carries TRBV5-1 and TRBJ1-6; TRBD1 might be the D (5 bases). The germline CDR1 and CDR2 sequences are SGHRS and YFSETQ. V was pared by 4 bases and J by 10 bases, with 21 bases between. The CDR3 is made up of 16 amino acids. This CDR3 is CASSPGLIPGGSPLHF. Written as DNA, the CDR3 is TGCGCCAGCAGCCCCGGACTGATCCCGGGGGGGTCACCCCTCCACTTT.

The genes are TRBV5-1 and TRBJ2-3; D gene uncertain. This CDR3 spans 15 amino acids. V lost 0 bases, J lost 0 bases, and 8 bases lay in between. Germline-derived CDR1 and CDR2 are SGHRS and YFSETQ. CDR3 coding DNA: TGCGCCAGCAGCTTGGCGACTTCTAGCACAGATACGCAGTATTTT. Its translation: CASSLATSSTDTQYF.

This clone was counted only a few times. V gene TRBV19 combines with J gene TRBJ1-3; D remains unclear. From germline, CDR1 is LNHDA and CDR2 SQIVND (reference sequence). The CDR3 is made up of 14 amino acids. V lost 5 bases, J lost 0 bases, and 8 bases lay in between. The CDR3 here is CASSFASSGNTIYF. CDR3 bases: TGTGCCAGTAGTTTCGCCTCCTCTGGAAACACCATATATTTT.

The chain carries TRBV28 and TRBJ1-5; the D is unclear. Looked up from germline, CDR1 is MDHEN and CDR2 is SYDVKM. The V gene lost 5 bases and the J gene lost 9 bases, with 11 bases spanning the gap. There are 12 residues in the CDR3. CDR3: CASSAAAAPQHF. The CDR3 coding sequence is TGTGCCAGCAGTGCAGCAGCGGCGCCCCAGCATTTT.

The J gene is TRBJ1-4, the V gene TRBV5-1, with TRBD1 identical over 10 bases. There are 14 residues in the CDR3. Germline V gene sequence: CDR1 SGHRS, CDR2 YFSETQ. The ends lost 4 bases at V and 5 bases at J; junction bases unmatched: 2. The CDR3 sequence: CASSLGQGNEKLFF. In DNA form, the CDR3 reads TGCGCCAGCAGCCTGGGACAGGGGAATGAAAAACTGTTTTTT.

In DNA form, the CDR3 reads TGTGCCAGCAGCTTGGCAGAGGGTCTAAGAAGTAATTCACCCCTCCACTTT. Its translation is CASSLAEGLRSNSPLHF. The chain is built from TRBV5-5 and TRBJ1-6; D is uncertain. Looked up from germline, CDR1 is SGHKS and CDR2 is YYEKEE (reference sequence). The CDR3 has 17 residues. V lost 0 bases and J lost 6, with 16 bases in between.

V and J are TRBV6-5 and TRBJ1-3; D is unresolved. CDR1 and CDR2 from the germline V gene are MNHEY and SVGAGI. The V end lost 5 bases, the J end lost 3 bases, and 11 bases lay between the germline ends. This CDR3 has 14 residues. CDR3 protein: CASSALGGGNTIYF. The CDR3 coding sequence is TGTGCCAGCAGTGCCCTTGGAGGTGGAAACACCATATATTTT.

This clone has just a few counts. V is TRBV7-9 and J is TRBJ1-4; D remains ambiguous. Trimming stripped 3 bases from V and 7 bases from J, with 12 bases between. Germline values: CDR1 SEHNR, CDR2 FQNEAQ (reference sequence). This CDR3 has 14 residues. CDR3 protein: CASSLSGMVEKLFF. Written as DNA, the CDR3 is TGTGCCAGCAGCTTGTCCGGAATGGTTGAAAAACTGTTTTTT.

The genes are TRBV18 and TRBJ2-5, with TRBD1 identical over 7 bases. The CDR3 loop spans 14 amino acids. The junction had 2 bases not matched to a gene; V was cut back by 0 bases and J by 4 bases. Germline assignment: CDR1 KGHSH and CDR2 LQKENI. The chain's CDR3 is CASSPPTGVETQYF. CDR3 bases: TGTGCCAGCTCACCACCTACAGGGGTAGAGACCCAGTACTTC.

This chain connects TRBV25-1 to TRBJ2-1; TRBD2 matches 7 bases. Germline V gives CDR1 MGHDK, CDR2 SYGVNS. The CDR3 has 17 amino acids. Unmatched junction bases numbered 12, after V lost 6 bases and J lost 1 base. As DNA, the CDR3 is TGTGCCAGCAGCATCCAAGGAGCGGGGTCTTCCTACAATGAGCAGTTCTTC. Protein: CASSIQGAGSSYNEQFF.

The rearrangement joins TRBV5-1 to TRBJ2-5; no reliable D call. Germline V gives CDR1 SGHRS, CDR2 YFSETQ. The CDR3 contains 13 residues. The ends were cut back, 0 bases at V and 4 bases at J, with 7 bases in the middle. In DNA form, the CDR3 reads TGCGCCAGCAGCTTGGACGGGCTAGAGACCCAGTACTTC. Translation: CASSLDGLETQYF.

V is TRBV10-3 and J is TRBJ2-3, with 9 bases lining up with TRBD2. Trimming at V came to 7 bases and at J to 2 bases, leaving 7 bases not matched to a gene. The CDR3 spans 15 residues. The germline V gene encodes CDR1 ENHRY and CDR2 SYGVKD. In nucleotides, the CDR3 is TGTGCCATCAACGAGGCTAGCGGGAACACAGATACGCAGTATTTT. This encodes CAINEASGNTDTQYF.

The rearrangement uses TRBV5-1 and TRBJ1-5; 7 nucleotides align to TRBD1. There are 15 residues in the CDR3. The J segment lost 3 bases and the V segment lost 0 bases, leaving 3 bases of the junction unmatched. CDR1 is SGHRS and CDR2 is YFSETQ in the germline V gene. CDR3 in amino acids: CASSLAGTDNQPQHF. In nucleotides, the CDR3 is TGCGCCAGCAGCTTGGCGGGGACAGACAATCAGCCCCAGCATTTT.

This clone has only a few counts. The genes are TRBV2 and TRBJ1-1; D is possibly TRBD1 (5 bases). The length of the CDR3 is 14 residues. Trimming left V 5 bases short and J 3 bases short, with 13 bases between. Per germline, CDR1 SNHLY and CDR2 FYNNEI. The CDR3 region has the DNA TGTGCCAGCAGTTATACCGCGGGGGACACTGAAGCTTTCTTT. It codes for CASSYTAGDTEAFF.

The chain couples TRBV2 to TRBJ1-1; perhaps TRBD1 as D (5 bases). The germline V gene has CDR1 SNHLY and CDR2 FYNNEI. Trimming took 5 bases from V and 1 from J, leaving 23 bases between them. The CDR3 runs 18 residues. The DNA for the CDR3 is TGTGCCAGCAGTCTCACCCCGACAGCATTTACCCGGAACACTGAAGCTTTCTTT. Translating it yields CASSLTPTAFTRNTEAFF.

The V and J genes are TRBV4-3 and TRBJ1-2; maybe TRBD1 (5 bases). CDR3 length: 14 amino acids. The germline CDR1 and CDR2 sequences are LGHNA and YSLEER. V gave up 0 bases and J gave up 8 bases, with 13 bases separating them. The CDR3 coding sequence is TGCGCCAGCAGCCAAGACAGGGTAGGAGGAGGCTACACCTTC. This codes for CASSQDRVGGGYTF.

This rearrangement joins TRBV5-1 to TRBJ2-3; D is unclear. The CDR3 is 13 residues long. In germline, CDR1 is SGHRS, CDR2 YFSETQ. The V end was cut by 5 bases, the J end by 6 bases, with 13 bases between. The CDR3 nucleotides are TGCGCCAGCAGTCTTATTCTAGACGATACGCAGTATTTT. Amino acids: CASSLILDDTQYF.